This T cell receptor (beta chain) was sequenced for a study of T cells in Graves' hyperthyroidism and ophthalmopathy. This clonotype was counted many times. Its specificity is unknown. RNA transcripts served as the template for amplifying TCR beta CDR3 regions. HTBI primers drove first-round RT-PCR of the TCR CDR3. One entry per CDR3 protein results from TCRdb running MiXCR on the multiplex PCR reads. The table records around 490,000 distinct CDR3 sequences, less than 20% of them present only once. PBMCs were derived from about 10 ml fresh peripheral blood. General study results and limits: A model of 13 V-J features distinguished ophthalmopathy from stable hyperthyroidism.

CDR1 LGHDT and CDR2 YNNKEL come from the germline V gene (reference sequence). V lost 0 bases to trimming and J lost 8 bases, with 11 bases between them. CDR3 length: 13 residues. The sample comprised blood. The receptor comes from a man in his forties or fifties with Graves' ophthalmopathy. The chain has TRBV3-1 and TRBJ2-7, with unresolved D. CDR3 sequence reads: CASSQEENGKQYF. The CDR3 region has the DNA TGTGCCAGCAGCCAAGAGGAAAATGGCAAGCAGTACTTC.